This T cell receptor beta chain was sequenced in a study of blood T cell repertoires in COVID-19. At the level of the study: Acute and convalescent COVID-19 specimens originated in the United States, Italy and Spain.

The CDR3 is 14 amino acids. Trimming left V 4 bases short and J 0 bases short, with 7 bases between. Germline CDR1 is ENHRY and CDR2 is SYGVKD. Sequenced by immunoSEQ multiplex PCR; TCRdb stores in-frame clones only, minus some. The table includes 100,000 to 140,000 clones, 89% detected once. The chain has TRBV10-3 and TRBJ1-3; D gene ambiguous. The TCR comes from a man aged 40-49 years with active or convalescent COVID-19. Sequencing was carried out using peripheral blood. DNA for the CDR3: TGTGCCATCAGTGGGGCCGGCTCTGGAAACACCATATATTTT. Residues: CAISGAGSGNTIYF.